The subject of this entry is one T cell receptor (beta chain). Its target is unknown. Amplification of TCR beta CDR3 regions was performed using RNA transcripts as template. Researchers ran a first-round RT-PCR on the TCR CDR3 using the HTBI primer set. TCRdb re-called the multiplex PCR reads through MiXCR, storing one row per CDR3 protein. Of a few hundred thousand distinct CDR3 sequences listed, about 20% were seen once; the top ten hold approximately 26%. The data are from a study of T cells in Graves' hyperthyroidism and ophthalmopathy. Overall study results and limits: Separating ophthalmopathy from stable hyperthyroidism was achieved by a 13 V-J model.

Germline CDR1 MNHEY, CDR2 SVGAGI. V lost 2 bases, J lost 9 bases, and 10 bases lay in between. This CDR3 spans 12 amino acids. This receptor was obtained from a man younger than 30 with Graves' hyperthyroidism. The sample was blood. The rearrangement uses TRBV6-5 and TRBJ2-5; perhaps TRBD2 as D (6 bases). Here the CDR3 reads CASSYPTGAQYF. The CDR3 DNA follows: TGTGCCAGCAGTTACCCTACGGGGGCCCAGTACTTC.